This T cell receptor (beta chain) was profiled in a study of STAT5B mutations in CD4+ large granular lymphocyte leukemia. Turning to the study itself: Healthy donors showed HLA-associated enrichment of the CDR3 'QG' motif. Whole-study findings and limits: Top patient clones used TRBV06 genes more often: 8/27 versus 2/35 in controls. The CD4+ versus CD8+ T-LGLL clonality difference may reflect limited sample size.

Per the authors' pipeline: Lowest detectable productive clonotype frequency was 2.59 x 10-5. Sequencing was performed with immunoSEQ multiplex PCR; in TCRdb, only in-frame clones are kept and a portion is missing. The D gene and trimming were derived from the DNA, and the V and J assignments and clone size from that table. Found here are more than 30,000 clones, approximately 80% of them singletons; the top ten hold about 2.5%. CDR3 length: 14 amino acids. V dropped 6 bases and J dropped 3 bases, with 11 bases sitting between them. Germline V gene data show CDR1 as MNHNS and CDR2 as SASEGT. Concerning this clone itself: The antigen is unknown.

V gene TRBV6-1 combines with J gene TRBJ2-2; D perhaps matches TRBD1 (6 bases). This clonotype originated in a human donor in good health. Sequencing input: CD4+ T cells from blood buffy coats. The CDR3 protein is CASSPGDYTGELFF. The CDR3 DNA is TGTGCCAGCAGCCCAGGGGATTACACCGGGGAGCTGTTTTTT.